This T cell receptor (beta chain) was captured in a study of graft-versus-host responses after intestinal transplantation. Turning to the study itself: All of the recipients had induction that used anti-thymocyte globulin, then tacrolimus and steroids for approximately 3 years.

In regard to this clone: What it binds is unknown.

TCRdb's copy holds only in-frame clones and misses some; the assay was immunoSEQ multiplex PCR. The sample consists of 90,000 to 120,000 clones, roughly 87% of them appearing once. This CDR3 has 15 residues. V trimming: 5 bases; J trimming: 5 bases; junction bases outside the gene matches: 10. Germline-derived CDR1 and CDR2 are SGHAT and FQNNGV. This sequence originates from a human donor who was the organ donor for an intestinal transplant. Sample: unstimulated CD4+ T cells sorted from spleen or lymph node cells, taken before transplant. The genes are TRBV11-2 and TRBJ1-1, with 8 bases lining up with TRBD1. DNA for the CDR3: TGTGCCAGCAGCCCACTCTACCGGGACAGGACTGAAGCTTTCTTT. Its protein is CASSPLYRDRTEAFF.